This passage covers 13 T cell receptor beta chains from one sample sequenced in a study of TIL therapy for anti-PD-1-resistant metastatic lung cancer. Time point here: pre-treatment sample, taken before nivolumab and TIL therapy. The libraries were made with immunoSEQ v3. Generated by immunoSEQ multiplex PCR, the TCRdb table keeps only in-frame clones and is missing some. The sample lists roughly 54,000 clones; roughly 91% were seen once. This material consisted of blood, taken at baseline. These receptors came from a person between 30 and 80 years old with non-small cell lung cancer.

This chain uses TRBV18 with TRBJ2-5; D possibly uses TRBD1 or TRBD2 (5 bases each). V lost 1 base and J 5 bases, leaving 20 bases between the germline ends. CDR3 length: 17 amino acids. Germline values: CDR1 KGHSH, CDR2 LQKENI. The CDR3 loop reads CASSPQGSWESLETQYF. For the CDR3, the DNA is TGTGCCAGCTCACCACAGGGGAGTTGGGAAAGTCTGGAGACCCAGTACTTC.

The genes are TRBV30 and TRBJ2-7, with D perhaps being TRBD1 or TRBD2 (6 bases each). Deletions cut 3 bases from V and 0 bases from J, with 9 bases between. This CDR3 has 13 amino acids. CDR1 GTSNPN and CDR2 SVGIG come from the germline V gene (reference sequence). The CDR3 DNA follows: TGTGCCTGGAGAGGAGGGGGCTCCTACGAGCAGTACTTC. This codes for CAWRGGGSYEQYF. The full variable domain, with the rest looked up from reference TRBV30 and TRBJ2-7, is SQTIHQWPATLVQPVGSPLSLECTVEGTSNPNLYWYRQAAGRGLQLLFYSVGIGQISSEVPQNLSASRPQDRQFILSSKKLLLSDSGFYLCAWRGGGSYEQYFGPGTRLTVT.

The table lists this clone with a count of one. The V and J genes are TRBV10-3 and TRBJ1-2; D possibly corresponds to TRBD1 (6 bases). CDR1 ENHRY and CDR2 SYGVKD come from the germline V gene. Trimming removed 7 bases at V and 2 bases at J, with 17 bases between. The CDR3 has 15 residues. This CDR3 reads CAITPTGSLNYGYTF. DNA of the CDR3: TGTGCCATCACCCCGACAGGTTCCTTAAACTATGGCTACACCTTC.

The rearrangement links TRBV5-1 to TRBJ2-3; TRBD2 matches at 13 bases. This CDR3 region has 17 residues. Germline V gene lookup returns CDR1 SGHRS and CDR2 YFSETQ. Trimming removed 0 bases from V and 3 bases from J; junction bases left unmatched: 4. The CDR3: CASSLVTTSGGTDTQYF. For the CDR3, the DNA is TGCGCCAGCAGCTTGGTGACGACTAGCGGGGGGACAGATACGCAGTATTTT.

This rearrangement joins TRBV19 to TRBJ1-5, with 9 bases lining up with TRBD1. Germline CDR1 reads LNHDA; CDR2 reads SQIVND (reference sequence). The CDR3 runs 14 residues. J was trimmed by 6 bases and V by 6 bases; bases with no gene match: 6. CDR3 DNA: TGTGCCAGTAGAACAGGGGGCGCCGGTCAGCCCCAGCATTTT. Translated: CASRTGGAGQPQHF.

The chain combines TRBV6-5 with TRBJ1-5; D perhaps matches TRBD1 (5 bases). Germline assignment: CDR1 MNHEY and CDR2 SVGAGI. The ends were cut back, 8 bases at V and 7 bases at J, with 15 bases in the middle. There are 13 residues in the CDR3. The CDR3 region is CASDMAGNQPQHF. The CDR3 nucleotides read TGTGCCAGCGATATGGCAGGGAACCAGCCCCAGCATTTT.

The rearrangement links TRBV30 to TRBJ2-1; D uncertain. The germline gives CDR1 GTSNPN, CDR2 SVGIG (reference sequence). Trimming shortened V by 1 base and J by 7 bases, and 14 bases separated the two germline ends. The CDR3 is made up of 14 amino acids. The CDR3 region is CAWSASPSSNEQFF. CDR3 bases: TGTGCCTGGAGTGCTAGTCCCTCGAGTAATGAGCAGTTCTTC. The variable domain in full, with the rest retrieved from reference TRBV30 and TRBJ2-1, is SQTIHQWPATLVQPVGSPLSLECTVEGTSNPNLYWYRQAAGRGLQLLFYSVGIGQISSEVPQNLSASRPQDRQFILSSKKLLLSDSGFYLCAWSASPSSNEQFFGPGTRLTVL.

The chain employs TRBV10-2 and TRBJ1-1; 11 bases align to TRBD1. This CDR3 has 16 residues. Germline V gives CDR1 WSHSY, CDR2 SAAADI. Trimming removed 7 bases from V and 0 bases from J; junction bases left unmatched: 7. DNA of the CDR3: TGCGCCAGCAACGTGGGACAGGGGGTTTTGAACACTGAAGCTTTCTTT. Translation: CASNVGQGVLNTEAFF.

The CDR3 DNA reads TGTGCCAGCAGCGCCTTACAGGGAACTAATGAAAAACTGTTTTTT. It is translated as CASSALQGTNEKLFF. This rearrangement joins TRBV2 to TRBJ1-4; TRBD1 might be the D (6 bases). Looked up from germline, CDR1 is SNHLY and CDR2 is FYNNEI. The V gene lost 6 bases and the J gene lost 1 base, with 12 bases spanning the gap. CDR3 length: 15 residues. Full variable domain (remainder filled in from reference TRBV2 and TRBJ1-4): EPEVTQTPSHQVTQMGQEVILRCVPISNHLYFYWYRQILGQKVEFLVSFYNNEISEKSEIFDDQFSVERPDGSNFTLKIRSTKLEDSAMYFCASSALQGTNEKLFFGSGTQLSVL.

The rearrangement links TRBV27 to TRBJ1-4; 7 bases agree with TRBD1. CDR3 length: 14 amino acids. Germline lookup yields CDR1 MNHEY and CDR2 SMNVEV (reference sequence). Germline trimming cut 10 bases from V and 7 bases from J; bases unmatched to any gene: 12. The CDR3 DNA reads TGTGCCACCAAAAAGGGGGCTTCGGGTGAAAAACTGTTTTTT. It translates to CATKKGASGEKLFF. Using reference TRBV27 and TRBJ1-4 for the parts outside the CDR3, the full variable domain is EAQVTQNPRYLITVTGKKLTVTCSQNMNHEYMSWYRQDPGLGLRQIYYSMNVEVTDKGDVPEGYKVSRKEKRNFPLILESPSPNQTSLYFCATKKGASGEKLFFGSGTQLSVL.

The chain has TRBV7-6 and TRBJ2-2; the D call may be TRBD1 or TRBD2 (5 bases each). Trimming pared 3 bases from V and 7 bases from J, leaving 9 bases between. This CDR3 comprises 13 residues. Germline V gene data show CDR1 as SGHVS and CDR2 as FNYEAQ. Here the CDR3 reads CASSFGTFGELFF. For the CDR3, the DNA is TGTGCCAGCAGCTTTGGGACCTTCGGGGAGCTGTTTTTT.

The chain combines TRBV5-1 with TRBJ2-1, with TRBD1 as a possible D gene (5 bases). The CDR3 has 15 amino acids. V lost 4 bases, J lost 0 bases, and 11 bases lay in between. Germline CDR1 and CDR2: SGHRS and YFSETQ. The CDR3 loop is CASSPQESSYNEQFF. The CDR3 DNA sequence: TGCGCCAGCAGCCCACAGGAGAGCTCCTACAATGAGCAGTTCTTC.

This chain uses TRBV5-1 with TRBJ1-1; D is undetermined. There are 15 residues in the CDR3. Trimming stripped 0 bases from V and 2 bases from J, with 11 bases between. Germline CDR1 is SGHRS and CDR2 is YFSETQ. The CDR3 bases are TGCGCCAGCAGCTTGGGGGCCCACCTAAACACTGAAGCTTTCTTT. Its translation is CASSLGAHLNTEAFF.